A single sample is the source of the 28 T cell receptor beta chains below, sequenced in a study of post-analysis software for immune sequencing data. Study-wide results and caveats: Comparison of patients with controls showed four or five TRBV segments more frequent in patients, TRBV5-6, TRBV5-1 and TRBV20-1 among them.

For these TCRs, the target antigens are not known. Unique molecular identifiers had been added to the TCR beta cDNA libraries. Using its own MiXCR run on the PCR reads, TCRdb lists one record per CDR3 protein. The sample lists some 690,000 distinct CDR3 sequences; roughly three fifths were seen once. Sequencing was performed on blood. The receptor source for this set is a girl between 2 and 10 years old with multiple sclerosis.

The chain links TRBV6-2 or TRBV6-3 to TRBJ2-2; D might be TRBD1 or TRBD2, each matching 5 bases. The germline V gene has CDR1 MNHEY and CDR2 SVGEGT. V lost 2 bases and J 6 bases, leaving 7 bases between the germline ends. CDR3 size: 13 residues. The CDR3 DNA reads TGTGCCAGCAGTTACGTGGGACCCGGGGAGCTGTTTTTT. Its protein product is CASSYVGPGELFF.

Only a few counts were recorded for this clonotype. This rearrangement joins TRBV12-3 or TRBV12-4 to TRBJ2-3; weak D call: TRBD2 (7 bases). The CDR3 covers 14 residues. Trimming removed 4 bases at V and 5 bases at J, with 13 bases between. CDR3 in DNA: TGTGCCAGCAGTTGGATCGGGGGGCAAGATACGCAGTATTTT. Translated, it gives CASSWIGGQDTQYF.

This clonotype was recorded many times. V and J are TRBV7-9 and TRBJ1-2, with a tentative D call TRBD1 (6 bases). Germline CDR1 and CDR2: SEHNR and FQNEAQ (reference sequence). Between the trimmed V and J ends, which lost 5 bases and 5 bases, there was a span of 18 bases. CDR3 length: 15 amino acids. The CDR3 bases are TGTGCCAGCAGCGCATCATCCGGACAGTCTTATGGCTACACCTTC. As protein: CASSASSGQSYGYTF.

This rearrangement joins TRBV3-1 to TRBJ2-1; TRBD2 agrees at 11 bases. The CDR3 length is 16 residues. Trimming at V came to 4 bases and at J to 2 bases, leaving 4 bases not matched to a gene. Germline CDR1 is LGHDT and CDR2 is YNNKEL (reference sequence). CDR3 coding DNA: TGTGCCAGCAGCCGTAAACTAGCGGGGGCCTACAATGAGCAGTTCTTC. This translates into CASSRKLAGAYNEQFF.

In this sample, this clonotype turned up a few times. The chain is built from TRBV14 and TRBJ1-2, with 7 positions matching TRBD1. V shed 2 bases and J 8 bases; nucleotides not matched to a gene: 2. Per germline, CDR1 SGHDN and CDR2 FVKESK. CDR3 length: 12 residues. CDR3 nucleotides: TGTGCCAGCAGCCAACAGGGGGAAGGCTACACCTTC. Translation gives CASSQQGEGYTF.

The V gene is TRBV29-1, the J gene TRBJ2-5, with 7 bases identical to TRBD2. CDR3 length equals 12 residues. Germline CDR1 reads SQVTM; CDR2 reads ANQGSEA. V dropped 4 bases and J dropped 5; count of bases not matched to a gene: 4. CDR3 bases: TGCAGCGTTGGCGGGAGAGGGGAGACCCAGTACTTC. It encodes CSVGGRGETQYF.

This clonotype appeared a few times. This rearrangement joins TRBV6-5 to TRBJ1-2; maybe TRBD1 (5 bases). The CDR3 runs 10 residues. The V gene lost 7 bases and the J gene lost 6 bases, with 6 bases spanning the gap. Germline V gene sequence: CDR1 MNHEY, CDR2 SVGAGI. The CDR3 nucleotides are TGTGCCAGCATGGGGGATGGCTACACCTTC. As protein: CASMGDGYTF.

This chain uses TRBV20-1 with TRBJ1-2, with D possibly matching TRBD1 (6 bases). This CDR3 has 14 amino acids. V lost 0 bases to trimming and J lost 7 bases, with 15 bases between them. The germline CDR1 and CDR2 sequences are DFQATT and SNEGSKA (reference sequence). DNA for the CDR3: TGCAGTGCTAGAGATCATCAGGGGTCGGGTGGCTACACCTTC. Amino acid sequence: CSARDHQGSGGYTF.

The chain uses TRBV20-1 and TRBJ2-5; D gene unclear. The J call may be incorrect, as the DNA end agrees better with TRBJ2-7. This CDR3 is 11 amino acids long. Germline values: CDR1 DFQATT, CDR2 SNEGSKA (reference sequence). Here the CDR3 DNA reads TGCAGTGCTAGACCGAACCACGAGCAGTACTTC. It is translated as CSARPNHEQYF.

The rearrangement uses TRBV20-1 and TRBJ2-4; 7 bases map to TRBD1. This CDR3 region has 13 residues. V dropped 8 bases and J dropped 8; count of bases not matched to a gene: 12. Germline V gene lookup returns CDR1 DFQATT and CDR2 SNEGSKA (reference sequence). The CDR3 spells CSWGQSGTDIQYF. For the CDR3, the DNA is TGCAGTTGGGGACAGTCCGGTACAGACATTCAGTACTTC.

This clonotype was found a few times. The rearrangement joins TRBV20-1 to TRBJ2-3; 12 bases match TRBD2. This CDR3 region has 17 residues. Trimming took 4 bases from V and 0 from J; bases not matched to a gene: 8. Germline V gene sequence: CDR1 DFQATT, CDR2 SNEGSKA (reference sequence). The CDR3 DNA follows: TGCAGTGCTACCGCCGGACTAGCGGGGACTAGCACAGATACGCAGTATTTT. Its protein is CSATAGLAGTSTDTQYF.

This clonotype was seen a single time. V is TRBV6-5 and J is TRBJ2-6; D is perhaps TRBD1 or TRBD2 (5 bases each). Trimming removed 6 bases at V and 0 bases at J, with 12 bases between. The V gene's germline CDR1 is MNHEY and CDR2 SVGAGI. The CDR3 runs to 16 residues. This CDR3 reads CASSWGKSSGANVLTF. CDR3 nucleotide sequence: TGTGCCAGCAGCTGGGGGAAGAGCTCTGGGGCCAACGTCCTGACTTTC.

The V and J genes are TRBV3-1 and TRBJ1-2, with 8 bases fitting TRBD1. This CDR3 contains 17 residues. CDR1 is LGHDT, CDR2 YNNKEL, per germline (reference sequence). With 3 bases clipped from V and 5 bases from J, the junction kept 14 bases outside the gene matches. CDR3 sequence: CASSQSAGTGLSYGYTF. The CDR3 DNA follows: TGTGCCAGCAGCCAGTCGGCTGGGACAGGACTATCGTATGGCTACACCTTC. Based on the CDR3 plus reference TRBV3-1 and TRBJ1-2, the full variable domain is DTAVSQTPKYLVTQMGNDKSIKCEQNLGHDTMYWYKQDSKKFLKIMFSYNNKELIINETVPNRFSPKSPDKAHLNLHINSLELGDSAVYFCASSQSAGTGLSYGYTFGSGTRLTVV.

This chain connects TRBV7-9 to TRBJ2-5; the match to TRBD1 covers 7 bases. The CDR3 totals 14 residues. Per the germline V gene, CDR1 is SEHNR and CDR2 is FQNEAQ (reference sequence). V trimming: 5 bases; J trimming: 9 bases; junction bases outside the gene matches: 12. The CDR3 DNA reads TGTGCCAGCAGCACAGGGACAGCCCGGGCGGCCCAGTACTTC. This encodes CASSTGTARAAQYF.

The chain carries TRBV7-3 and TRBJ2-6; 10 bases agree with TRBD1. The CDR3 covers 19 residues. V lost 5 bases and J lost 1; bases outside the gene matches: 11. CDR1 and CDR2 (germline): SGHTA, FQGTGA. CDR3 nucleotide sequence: TGTGCCAGCAGCCAACTGGGACAGGGGAGGGTGTCTGGGGCCAACGTCCTGACTTTC. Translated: CASSQLGQGRVSGANVLTF.

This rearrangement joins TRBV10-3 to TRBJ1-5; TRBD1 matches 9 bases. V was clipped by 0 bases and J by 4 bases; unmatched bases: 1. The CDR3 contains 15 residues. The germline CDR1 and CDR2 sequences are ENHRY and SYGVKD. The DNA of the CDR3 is TGTGCCATCAGTGAGTCAGACAGGGGGAATCAGCCCCAGCATTTT. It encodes CAISESDRGNQPQHF.

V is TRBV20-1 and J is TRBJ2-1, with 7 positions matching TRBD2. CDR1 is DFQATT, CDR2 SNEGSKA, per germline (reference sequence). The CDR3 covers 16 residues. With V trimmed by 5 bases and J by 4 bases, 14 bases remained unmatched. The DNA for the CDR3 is TGCAGTGCTCGCGGCCGGGACTACAGGTTATACAATGAGCAGTTCTTC. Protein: CSARGRDYRLYNEQFF.

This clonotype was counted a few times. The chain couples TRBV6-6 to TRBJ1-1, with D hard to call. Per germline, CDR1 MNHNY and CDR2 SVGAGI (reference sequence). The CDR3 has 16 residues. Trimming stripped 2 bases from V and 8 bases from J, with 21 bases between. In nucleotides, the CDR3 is TGTGCCAGCAGTTACCCACTCGCGCCTGACGGAAAGGAAGCTTTCTTT. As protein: CASSYPLAPDGKEAFF.

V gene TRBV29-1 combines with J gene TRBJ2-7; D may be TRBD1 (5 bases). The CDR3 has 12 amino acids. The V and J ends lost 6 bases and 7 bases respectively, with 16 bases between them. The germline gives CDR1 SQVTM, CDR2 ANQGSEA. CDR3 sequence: CSVREGVGEQYF. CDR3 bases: TGCAGCGTCAGGGAAGGCGTGGGTGAGCAGTACTTC.

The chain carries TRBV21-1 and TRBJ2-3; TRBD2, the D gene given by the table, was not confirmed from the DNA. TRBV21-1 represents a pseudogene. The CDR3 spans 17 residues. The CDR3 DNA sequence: TGTGCCAGCAGCACCCCAACCGTCTATAGCCCCGCAGATACGCAGTATTTT. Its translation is CASSTPTVYSPADTQYF.

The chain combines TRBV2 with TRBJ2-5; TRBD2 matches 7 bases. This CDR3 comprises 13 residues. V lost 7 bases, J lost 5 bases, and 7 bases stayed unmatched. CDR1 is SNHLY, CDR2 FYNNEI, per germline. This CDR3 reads CASTETSMETQYF. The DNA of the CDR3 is TGTGCCAGCACTGAGACTAGCATGGAGACCCAGTACTTC. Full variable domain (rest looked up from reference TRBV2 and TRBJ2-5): EPEVTQTPSHQVTQMGQEVILRCVPISNHLYFYWYRQILGQKVEFLVSFYNNEISEKSEIFDDQFSVERPDGSNFTLKIRSTKLEDSAMYFCASTETSMETQYFGPGTRLLVL.

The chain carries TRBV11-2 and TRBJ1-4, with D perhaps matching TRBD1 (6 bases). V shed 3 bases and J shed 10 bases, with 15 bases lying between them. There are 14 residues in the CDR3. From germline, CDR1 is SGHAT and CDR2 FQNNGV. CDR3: CASSFQGSEGKLFF. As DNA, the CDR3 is TGTGCCAGCAGCTTTCAGGGGTCTGAAGGAAAACTGTTTTTT.

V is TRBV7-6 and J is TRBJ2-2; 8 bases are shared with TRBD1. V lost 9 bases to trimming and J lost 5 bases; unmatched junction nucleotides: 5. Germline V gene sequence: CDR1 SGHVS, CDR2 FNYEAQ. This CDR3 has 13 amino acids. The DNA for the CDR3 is TGTGCCAGTGGACAGGGTCTAACCGGGGAGCTGTTTTTT. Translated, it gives CASGQGLTGELFF. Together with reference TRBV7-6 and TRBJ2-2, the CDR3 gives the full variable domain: GAGVSQSPRYKVTKRGQDVALRCDPISGHVSLYWYRQALGQGPEFLTYFNYEAQQDKSGLPNDRFSAERPEGSISTLTIQRTEQRDSAMYRCASGQGLTGELFFGEGSRLTVL.

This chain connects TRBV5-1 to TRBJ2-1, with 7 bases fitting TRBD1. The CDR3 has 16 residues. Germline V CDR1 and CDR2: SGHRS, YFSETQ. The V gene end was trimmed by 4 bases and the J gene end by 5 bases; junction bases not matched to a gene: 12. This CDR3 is CASSPYPGQSNNEQFF. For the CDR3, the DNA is TGCGCCAGCAGCCCGTACCCGGGACAGTCGAACAATGAGCAGTTCTTC.

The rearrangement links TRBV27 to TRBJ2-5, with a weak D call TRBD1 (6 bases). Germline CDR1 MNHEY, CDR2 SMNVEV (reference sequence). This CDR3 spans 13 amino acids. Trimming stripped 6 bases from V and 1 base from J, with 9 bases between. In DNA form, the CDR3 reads TGTGCCAGCAGCTGGACAGCCCAAGAGACCCAGTACTTC. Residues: CASSWTAQETQYF.

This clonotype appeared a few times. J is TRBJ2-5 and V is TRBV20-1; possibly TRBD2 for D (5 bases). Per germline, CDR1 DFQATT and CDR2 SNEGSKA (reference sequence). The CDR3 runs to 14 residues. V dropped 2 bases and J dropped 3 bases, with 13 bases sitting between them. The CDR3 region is CSARKVDGEETQYF. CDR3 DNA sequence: TGCAGTGCTAGAAAGGTAGACGGGGAAGAGACCCAGTACTTC.

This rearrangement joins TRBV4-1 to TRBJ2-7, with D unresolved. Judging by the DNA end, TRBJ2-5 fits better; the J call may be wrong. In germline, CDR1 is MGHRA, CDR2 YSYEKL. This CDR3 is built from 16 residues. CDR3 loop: CASSQEPLRLRETQYF. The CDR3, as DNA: TGCGCCAGCAGCCAAGAACCCCTGAGGCTACGGGAGACCCAGTACTTC.

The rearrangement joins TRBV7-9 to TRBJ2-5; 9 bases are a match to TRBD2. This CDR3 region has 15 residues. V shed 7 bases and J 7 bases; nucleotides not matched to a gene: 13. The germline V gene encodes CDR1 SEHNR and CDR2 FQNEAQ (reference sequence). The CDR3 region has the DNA TGTGCCAGCAACCCTGGCGGGGGGGCGAAAGGGACCCAGTACTTC. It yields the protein CASNPGGGAKGTQYF.